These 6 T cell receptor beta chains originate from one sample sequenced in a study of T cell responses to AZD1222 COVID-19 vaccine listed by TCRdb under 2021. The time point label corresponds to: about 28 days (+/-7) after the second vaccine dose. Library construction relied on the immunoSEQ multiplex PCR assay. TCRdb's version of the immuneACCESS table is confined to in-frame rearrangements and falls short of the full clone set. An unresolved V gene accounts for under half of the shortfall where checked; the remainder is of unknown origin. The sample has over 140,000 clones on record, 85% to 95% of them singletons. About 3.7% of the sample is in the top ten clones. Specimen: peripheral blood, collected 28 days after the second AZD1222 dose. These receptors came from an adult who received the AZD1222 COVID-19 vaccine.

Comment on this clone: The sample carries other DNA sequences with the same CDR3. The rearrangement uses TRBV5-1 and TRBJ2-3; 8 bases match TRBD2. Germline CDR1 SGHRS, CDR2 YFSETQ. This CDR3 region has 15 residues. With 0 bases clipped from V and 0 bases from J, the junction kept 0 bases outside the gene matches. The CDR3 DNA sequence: TGCGCCAGCAGCTTGGCGGGAGGGAGCACAGATACGCAGTATTTT. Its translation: CASSLAGGSTDTQYF.

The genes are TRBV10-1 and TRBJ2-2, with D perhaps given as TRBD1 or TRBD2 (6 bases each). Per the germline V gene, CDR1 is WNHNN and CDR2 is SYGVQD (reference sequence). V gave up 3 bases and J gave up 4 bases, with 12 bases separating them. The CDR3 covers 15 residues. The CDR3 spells CASSDGGPGTGELFF. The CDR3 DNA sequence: TGCGCCAGCAGTGATGGGGGGCCGGGCACCGGGGAGCTGTTTTTT.

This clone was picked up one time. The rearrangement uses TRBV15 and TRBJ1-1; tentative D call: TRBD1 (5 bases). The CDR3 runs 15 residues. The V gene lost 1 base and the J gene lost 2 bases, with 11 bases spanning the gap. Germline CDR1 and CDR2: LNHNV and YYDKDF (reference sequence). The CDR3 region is CATSRGGGFNTEAFF. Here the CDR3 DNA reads TGTGCCACCAGCAGAGGTGGGGGGTTCAACACTGAAGCTTTCTTT.

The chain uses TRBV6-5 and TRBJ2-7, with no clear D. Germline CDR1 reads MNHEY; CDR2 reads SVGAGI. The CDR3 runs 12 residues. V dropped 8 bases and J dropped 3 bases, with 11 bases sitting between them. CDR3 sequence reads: CASALDLYEQYF. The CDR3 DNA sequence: TGTGCCAGCGCGCTAGATCTCTACGAGCAGTACTTC.

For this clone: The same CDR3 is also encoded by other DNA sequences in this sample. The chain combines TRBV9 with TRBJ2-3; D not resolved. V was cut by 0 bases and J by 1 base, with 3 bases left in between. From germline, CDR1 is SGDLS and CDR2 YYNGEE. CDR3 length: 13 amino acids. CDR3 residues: CASSVVGTDTQYF. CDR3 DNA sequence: TGTGCCAGCAGCGTAGTAGGCACAGATACGCAGTATTTT.

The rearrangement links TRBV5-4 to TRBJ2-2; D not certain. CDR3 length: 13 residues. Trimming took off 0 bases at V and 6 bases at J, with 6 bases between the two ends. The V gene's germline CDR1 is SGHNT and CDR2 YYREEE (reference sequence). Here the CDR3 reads CASSLVGSGELFF. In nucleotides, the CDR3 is TGTGCCAGCAGCTTGGTGGGTTCCGGGGAGCTGTTTTTT.